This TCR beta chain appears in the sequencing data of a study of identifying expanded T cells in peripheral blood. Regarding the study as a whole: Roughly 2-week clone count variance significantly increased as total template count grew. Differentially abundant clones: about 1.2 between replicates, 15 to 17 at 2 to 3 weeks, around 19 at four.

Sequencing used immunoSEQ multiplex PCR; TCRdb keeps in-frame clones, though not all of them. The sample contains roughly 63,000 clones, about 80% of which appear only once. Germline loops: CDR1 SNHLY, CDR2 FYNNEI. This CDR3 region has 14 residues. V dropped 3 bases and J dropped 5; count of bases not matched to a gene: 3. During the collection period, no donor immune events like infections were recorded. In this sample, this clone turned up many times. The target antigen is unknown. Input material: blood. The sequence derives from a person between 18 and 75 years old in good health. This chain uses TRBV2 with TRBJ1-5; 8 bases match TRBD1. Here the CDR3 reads CASSDGQGYQPQHF. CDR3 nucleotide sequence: TGTGCCAGCAGTGATGGACAGGGTTATCAGCCCCAGCATTTT. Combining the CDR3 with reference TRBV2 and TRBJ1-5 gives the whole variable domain EPEVTQTPSHQVTQMGQEVILRCVPISNHLYFYWYRQILGQKVEFLVSFYNNEISEKSEIFDDQFSVERPDGSNFTLKIRSTKLEDSAMYFCASSDGQGYQPQHFGDGTRLSIL.